Here is one T cell receptor (beta chain) with its context. Its cognate antigen has yet to be identified. The record has no base qualities; no much larger clone is one base away. CDR1 and CDR2 are read off the germline V gene as MNHEY and SVGAGI. The CDR3 runs 13 residues from the cysteine to the phenylalanine. The retained sequence is limited to the CDR3, 39 bases, with the frame set at the first base. V lost 4 bases and J lost 3 bases; the stretch between them is 7 bases long. TCRbeta CDR3 regions were amplified from genomic DNA using the immunoSEQ Assay, a bias-controlled multiplex PCR. The paper's processing steps were these. The number of nucleated cells in each sample was estimated by amplification of reference gene primers within the assay. To quantify the absolute abundance of each unique TCRbeta CDR3 rearrangement, sequence reads were collapsed and filtered. For each sample, productive Simpson clonality was calculated as the square root of Simpson's diversity index across productive rearrangements. TCRdb holds this immuneACCESS table with in-frame rearrangements only. Some clones are missing; in checked studies, unresolved V genes explain under half, and the rest has no known cause. The DNA was the basis for D and trimming; V, J and clone size are from that table. For this sample the table gives 110,000 or so clones, of which 81% were detected only once. The ten largest make up roughly 37% of the sample.

This sample is drawn from a study of blood T cell repertoires in COVID-19 (dated by TCRdb to 2020 to 2021). A note on the overall study: Collaborator samples came from the United States, Italy and Spain and covered acute and convalescent phases of COVID-19. The material from the prospective study consisted of cDNA or gDNA derived from T cells, B-cell-depleted T cells, or PBMCs. Subjects who had been exposed to COVID-19, were actively infected with it, or had recovered from it provided the deeply sampled blood TCRbeta repertoires that made up the dataset. The repertoires were released in a freely available public database meant as a resource for research on the immune response to SARS-CoV-2. Samples came from the ongoing ImmuneRACE study (first 160 participants) plus 1,254 subjects from 6 global collaborators. The sample metadata nearly always contained a de-identified subject ID, COVID-19 status, age in years and sex. Where available, HLA class I and class II types were obtained from metadata supplied by the sample provider rather than from assay-based typing. The investigation overall reported the following: The quantity of clinical and demographic metadata differed by source and by participant and was supplied without curation.

Whole blood was collected in K2EDTA tubes by collaborating institutions according to the institutions' own protocols. For TCRbeta analysis, collaborators shipped samples as frozen whole blood, isolated PBMCs, or DNA extracted from either of those sample types. The V and J segments used are TRBV6-5 and TRBJ1-5, with the D gene not confidently named. The specimen was peripheral blood. The receptor was isolated from a man older than 75 with acute or convalescent COVID-19. CDR3 protein: CASSLDFNQPQHF. The DNA sequence reads TGTGCCAGCAGTTTAGACTTCAATCAGCCCCAGCATTTT.